This TCR beta chain came from a study of T cell repertoires in cytomegalovirus infection. Study at large: CMV epitopes used comprised recently identified HLA-C-restricted ones and well-studied HLA-B-restricted ones.

This clonotype showed up just a few times. Its antigen is still unknown. Each CDR3 protein gets one entry after TCRdb re-called the reads with MiXCR. The sample shows approximately 71,000 distinct CDR3 sequences, 20% to 25% of them seen only once. Study outcomes and limitations: Ex vivo responses were dominated by HLA-C-restricted CMV-specific TCR beta clonotypes.

The germline V gene encodes CDR1 SGHVS and CDR2 FQNEAQ. The length of the CDR3 is 15 residues. With V trimmed by 2 bases and J by 8 bases, 7 bases remained unmatched. Sequenced material: CD8+ T cells from cultured PBMCs, taken from culture after CMV antigen stimulation. The receptor was isolated from a human donor in good health (CMV status not recorded). Some clones in this sample may be carry-over from other donors' samples. V and J are TRBV7-8 and TRBJ1-4; 8 bases are shared with TRBD1. CDR3 in amino acids: CASSLSDRVREKLFF. The CDR3 DNA reads TGTGCCAGCAGCTTATCGGACAGGGTCCGAGAAAAACTGTTTTTT.